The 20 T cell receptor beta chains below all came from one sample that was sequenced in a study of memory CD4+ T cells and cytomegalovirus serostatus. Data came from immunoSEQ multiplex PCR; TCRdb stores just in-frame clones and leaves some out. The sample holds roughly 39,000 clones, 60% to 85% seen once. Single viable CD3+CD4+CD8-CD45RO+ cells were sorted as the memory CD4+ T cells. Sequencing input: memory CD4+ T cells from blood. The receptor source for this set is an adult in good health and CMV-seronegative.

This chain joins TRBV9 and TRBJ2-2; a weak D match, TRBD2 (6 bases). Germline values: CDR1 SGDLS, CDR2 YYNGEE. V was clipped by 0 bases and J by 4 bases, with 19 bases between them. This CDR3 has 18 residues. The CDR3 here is CASSVGDGGGAVTGELFF. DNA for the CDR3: TGTGCCAGCAGCGTAGGTGACGGGGGAGGAGCTGTCACCGGGGAGCTGTTTTTT.

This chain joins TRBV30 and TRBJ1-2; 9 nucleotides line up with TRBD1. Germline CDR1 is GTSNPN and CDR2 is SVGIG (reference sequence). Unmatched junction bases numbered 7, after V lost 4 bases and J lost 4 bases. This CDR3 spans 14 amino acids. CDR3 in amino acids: CAWTQVQGAYGYTF. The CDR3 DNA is TGTGCCTGGACCCAGGTACAGGGGGCCTATGGCTACACCTTC.

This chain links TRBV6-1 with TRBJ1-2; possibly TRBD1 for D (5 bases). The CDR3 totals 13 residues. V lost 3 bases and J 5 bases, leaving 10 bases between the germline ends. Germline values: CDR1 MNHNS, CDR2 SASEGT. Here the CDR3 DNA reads TGTGCCAGCAGTGATGACAGACTATATGGCTACACCTTC. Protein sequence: CASSDDRLYGYTF.

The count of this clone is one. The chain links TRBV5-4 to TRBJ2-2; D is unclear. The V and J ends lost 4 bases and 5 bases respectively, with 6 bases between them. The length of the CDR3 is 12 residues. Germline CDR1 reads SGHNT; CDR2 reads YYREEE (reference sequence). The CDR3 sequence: CASSRGTGELFF. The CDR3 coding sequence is TGTGCCAGCAGCCGTGGGACCGGGGAGCTGTTTTTT.

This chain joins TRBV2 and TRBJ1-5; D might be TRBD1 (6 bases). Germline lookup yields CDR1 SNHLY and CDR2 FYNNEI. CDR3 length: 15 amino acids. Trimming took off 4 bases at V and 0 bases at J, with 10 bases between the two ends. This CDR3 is CASSVQGSSNQPQHF. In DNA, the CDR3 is TGTGCCAGCAGTGTCCAGGGGAGTAGCAATCAGCCCCAGCATTTT.

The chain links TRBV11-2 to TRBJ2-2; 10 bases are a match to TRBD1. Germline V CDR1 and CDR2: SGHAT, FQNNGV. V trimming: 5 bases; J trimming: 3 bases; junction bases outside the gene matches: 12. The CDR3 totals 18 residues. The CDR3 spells CASSMTGGRAKYTGELFF. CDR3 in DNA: TGTGCCAGCAGCATGACAGGGGGCCGTGCAAAATACACCGGGGAGCTGTTTTTT.

CDR3 in amino acids: CASSQRDRNQDGYTF. The CDR3 bases are TGTGCCAGCTCACAGAGGGACAGAAACCAGGATGGCTACACCTTC. This sequence joins TRBV18 and TRBJ1-2; TRBD1 agrees at 7 bases. The CDR3 is 15 residues long. V gave up 4 bases and J gave up 6 bases; unmatched junction bases: 11. Germline V gene data show CDR1 as KGHSH and CDR2 as LQKENI. The full variable domain, its missing parts supplied by reference TRBV18 and TRBJ1-2, is NAGVMQNPRHLVRRRGQEARLRCSPMKGHSHVYWYRQLPEEGLKFMVYLQKENIIDESGMPKERFSAEFPKEGPSILRIQQVVRGDSAAYFCASSQRDRNQDGYTFGSGTRLTVV.

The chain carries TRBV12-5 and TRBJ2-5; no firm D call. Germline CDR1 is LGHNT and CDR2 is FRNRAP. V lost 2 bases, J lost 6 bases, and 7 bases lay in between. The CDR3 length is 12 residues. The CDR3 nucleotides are TGTGCTAGTGGTTTGACCGGGCAGACCCAGTACTTC. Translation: CASGLTGQTQYF.

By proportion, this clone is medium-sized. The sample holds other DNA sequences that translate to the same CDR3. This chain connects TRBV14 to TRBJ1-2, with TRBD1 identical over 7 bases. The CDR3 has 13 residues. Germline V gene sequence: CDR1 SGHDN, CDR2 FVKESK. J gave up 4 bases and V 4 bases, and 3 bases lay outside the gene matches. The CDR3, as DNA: TGTGCCAGCAGCCCGGACAGGACCTATGGCTACACCTTC. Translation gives CASSPDRTYGYTF.

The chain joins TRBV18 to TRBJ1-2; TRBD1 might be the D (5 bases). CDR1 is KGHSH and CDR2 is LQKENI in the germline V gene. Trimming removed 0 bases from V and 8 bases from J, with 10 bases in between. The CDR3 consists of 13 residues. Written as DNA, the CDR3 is TGTGCCAGCTCACCACCGGGGGGGATAGGCTACACCTTC. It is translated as CASSPPGGIGYTF.

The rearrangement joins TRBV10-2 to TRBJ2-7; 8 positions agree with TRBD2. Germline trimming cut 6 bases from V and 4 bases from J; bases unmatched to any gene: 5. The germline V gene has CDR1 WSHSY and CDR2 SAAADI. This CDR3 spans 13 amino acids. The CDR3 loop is CASRGGLGYEQYF. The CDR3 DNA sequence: TGCGCCAGCAGGGGGGGACTAGGGTACGAGCAGTACTTC.

CDR3 loop: CASSFTVTQSSYEQYF. CDR3 nucleotides: TGTGCCAGCAGCTTCACAGTTACGCAAAGCTCCTACGAGCAGTACTTC. This chain joins TRBV13 and TRBJ2-7; D not resolved. This CDR3 contains 16 residues. Germline CDR1 reads PRHDT; CDR2 reads FYEKMQ (reference sequence). With 3 bases removed from V and 0 bases from J, the gap between germline ends came to 15 bases. Drawing the rest from reference TRBV13 and TRBJ2-7, the complete variable domain is AAGVIQSPRHLIKEKRETATLKCYPIPRHDTVYWYQQGPGQDPQFLISFYEKMQSDKGSIPDRFSAQQFSDYHSELNMSSLELGDSALYFCASSFTVTQSSYEQYFGPGTRLTVT.

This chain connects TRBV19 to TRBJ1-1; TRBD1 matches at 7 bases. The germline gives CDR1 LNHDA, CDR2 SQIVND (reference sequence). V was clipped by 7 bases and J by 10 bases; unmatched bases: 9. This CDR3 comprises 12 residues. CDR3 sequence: CASNRQGLGAFF. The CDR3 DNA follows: TGTGCCAGTAACAGACAGGGTCTAGGAGCTTTCTTT.

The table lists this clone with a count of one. The CDR3 protein is CASREGRRGSEKLFF. CDR3 sequence (DNA): TGTGCCAGCAGGGAGGGACGGAGGGGGTCCGAAAAACTGTTTTTT. The chain uses TRBV6-1 and TRBJ1-4, with a weak D call TRBD1 (6 bases). This CDR3 contains 15 residues. Trimming took off 6 bases at V and 8 bases at J, with 19 bases between the two ends. Germline loops: CDR1 MNHNS, CDR2 SASEGT.

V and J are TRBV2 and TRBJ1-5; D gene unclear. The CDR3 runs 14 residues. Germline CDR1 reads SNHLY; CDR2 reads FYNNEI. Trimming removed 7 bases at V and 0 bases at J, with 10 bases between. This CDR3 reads CASTYRHSNQPQHF. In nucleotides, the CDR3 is TGTGCCAGCACCTACAGACATAGCAATCAGCCCCAGCATTTT.

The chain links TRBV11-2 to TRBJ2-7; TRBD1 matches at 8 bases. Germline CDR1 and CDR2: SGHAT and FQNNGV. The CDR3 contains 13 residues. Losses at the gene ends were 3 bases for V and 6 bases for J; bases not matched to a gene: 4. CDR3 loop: CASSFQGAGEQYF. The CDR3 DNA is TGTGCCAGCAGCTTCCAGGGGGCGGGCGAGCAGTACTTC.

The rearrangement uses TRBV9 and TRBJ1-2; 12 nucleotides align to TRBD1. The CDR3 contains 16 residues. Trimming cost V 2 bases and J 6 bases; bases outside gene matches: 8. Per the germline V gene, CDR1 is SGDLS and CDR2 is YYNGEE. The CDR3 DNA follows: TGTGCCAGCAGCGTCGCACCGGGACAGGGGGCGCATGGCTACACCTTC. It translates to CASSVAPGQGAHGYTF.

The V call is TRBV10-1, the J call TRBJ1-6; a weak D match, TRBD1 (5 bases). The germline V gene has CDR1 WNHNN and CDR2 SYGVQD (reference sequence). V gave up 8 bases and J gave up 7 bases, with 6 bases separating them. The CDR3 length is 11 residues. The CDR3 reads CASGDNSPLHF. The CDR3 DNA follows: TGCGCCAGCGGGGACAATTCACCCCTCCACTTT.

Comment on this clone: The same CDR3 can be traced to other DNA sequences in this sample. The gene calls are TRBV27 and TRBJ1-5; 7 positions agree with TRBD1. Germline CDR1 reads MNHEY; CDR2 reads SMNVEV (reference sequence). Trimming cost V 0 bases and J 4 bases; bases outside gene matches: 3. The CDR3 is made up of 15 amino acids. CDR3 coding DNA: TGTGCCAGCAGTTTATCGAAGGGGGCGAATCAGCCCCAGCATTTT. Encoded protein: CASSLSKGANQPQHF.

The CDR3 sequence is CASSQSGTTNYEQYF. The CDR3 coding sequence is TGTGCCAGCAGCCAATCCGGGACCACCAACTACGAGCAGTACTTC. J is TRBJ2-7 and V is TRBV4-2; D may match TRBD1 or TRBD2 (5 bases each). The germline CDR1 and CDR2 sequences are LGHNA and YNFKEQ. The V end was cut by 2 bases, the J end by 3 bases, with 14 bases between. The CDR3 loop spans 15 amino acids.